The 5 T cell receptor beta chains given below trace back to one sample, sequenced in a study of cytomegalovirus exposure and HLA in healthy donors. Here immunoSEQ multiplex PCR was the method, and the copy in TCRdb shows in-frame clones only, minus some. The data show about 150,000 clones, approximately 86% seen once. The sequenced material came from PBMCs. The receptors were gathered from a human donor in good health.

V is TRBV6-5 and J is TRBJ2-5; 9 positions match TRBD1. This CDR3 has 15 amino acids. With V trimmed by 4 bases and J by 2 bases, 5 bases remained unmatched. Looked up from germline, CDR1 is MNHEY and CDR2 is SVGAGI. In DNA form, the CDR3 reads TGTGCCAGCAGTTTAGACAGGGGGGGACAAGAGACCCAGTACTTC. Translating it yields CASSLDRGGQETQYF.

The CDR3 is CASSEARGLNTEAFF. The CDR3 bases are TGTGCCAGCAGTGAGGCTAGGGGGTTGAACACTGAAGCTTTCTTT. V is TRBV2 and J is TRBJ1-1; D possibly corresponds to TRBD1 (6 bases). Germline V gene sequence: CDR1 SNHLY, CDR2 FYNNEI. Deletions cut 3 bases from V and 0 bases from J, with 11 bases between. CDR3 length: 15 amino acids.

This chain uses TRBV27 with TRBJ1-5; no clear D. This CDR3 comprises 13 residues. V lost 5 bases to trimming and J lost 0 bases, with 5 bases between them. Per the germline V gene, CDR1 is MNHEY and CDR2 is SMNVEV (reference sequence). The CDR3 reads CASSRSSNQPQHF. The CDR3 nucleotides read TGTGCCAGCAGTAGGAGTAGCAATCAGCCCCAGCATTTT.

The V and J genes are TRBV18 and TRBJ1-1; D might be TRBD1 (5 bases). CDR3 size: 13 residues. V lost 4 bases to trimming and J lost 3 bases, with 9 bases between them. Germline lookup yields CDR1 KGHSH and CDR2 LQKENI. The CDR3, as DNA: TGTGCCAGCTCACTCAGGGTGGACACTGAAGCTTTCTTT. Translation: CASSLRVDTEAFF.

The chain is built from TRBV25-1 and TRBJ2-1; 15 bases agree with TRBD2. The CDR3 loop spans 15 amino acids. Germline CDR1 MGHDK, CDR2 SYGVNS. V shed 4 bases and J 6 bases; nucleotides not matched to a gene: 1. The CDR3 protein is CASSGGLAGGNEQFF. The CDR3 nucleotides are TGTGCCAGCAGTGGGGGACTAGCGGGAGGCAATGAGCAGTTCTTC.